Below, one T cell receptor beta chain is given with its context. It lacks a known antigen. The input lacks base qualities; no much larger clone sits a single base away. Libraries were prepared through the immunoSEQ multiplex PCR assay. The multiplex PCR relied on a mix of 60 forward primers for TCR Vbeta segments and 13 reverse primers for TCR Jbeta segments. The CDR3 region of rearranged TCR beta genes was amplified from genomic DNA with a multiplex PCR assay. The amplified TCR beta libraries were sequenced on the Illumina HiSeq System as 87-base-pair reads. Regarding the original processing steps: A later analysis counted tens of millions of unique TCR beta chains across the 640 or so repertoires, and 9 million to 14 million of these chains were shared by at least two donors. To remove PCR and sequencing errors, raw reads were error-corrected and collapsed into unique sequences using a nearest-neighbor algorithm that merged closely related sequences. To assign V, D and J gene segments, CDR3 sequences were aligned to IMGT reference sequences. For a sequence to be retained, at least a six-nucleotide match to both a V gene segment and a J gene segment was required. A rearrangement was called productive if the CDR3 had no stop codons and remained in frame with V and J, and every other rearrangement was called non-productive. Following IMGT convention, CDR3 was defined as the stretch from the second conserved V-encoded cysteine to the conserved J-encoded phenylalanine. The earlier analysis of roughly 590 of the donors excluded any sequence lacking an unambiguous match to a single V gene segment. An earlier analysis of fewer than 750 of the donors classified V segments as functional when productive rearrangements were above 56.7% and as segregating when the standard deviation between donors was above 5%. A statistical classification framework was built to diagnose cytomegalovirus status from the catalog of TCR beta chain sequences. In a later analysis, V and J genes were assigned by comparing TCR nucleotide sequences against IMGT/GENE-DB human TR gene sequences. In a later analysis, CDR3 sequences and most-parsimonious VDJ recombination scenarios were assigned using the TCRdist pipeline. In a later analysis, every TCR beta chain was defined by the combination of its CDR3 amino acid sequence and its V-gene family, and reads without a unique V-gene family were dropped. As a way to deal with suspected cross-contamination and a sequencing artifact, a later analysis dropped 640 or so nucleotide sequences that were highly shared and had low generation probability. For each public chain, a later analysis derived a clonal expansion index from normalized ranks of inferred template counts within each repertoire. In a later analysis, generation probabilities were computed with a VDJ recombination model fitted to out-of-frame rearrangements, and the resulting probabilities were checked against IGoR. In a later analysis, hypergeometric tests were used to score TCR-TCR, TCR-HLA and TCR-CMV co-occurrence, with a repertoire-size bias correction applied to TCR pairs. In a later analysis, false discovery rates were estimated by permuting HLA or CMV assignments 20 times. A later analysis grouped co-occurring TCRs with DBSCAN, adding TCRdist sequence similarity when clustering within HLA-allele-positive subsets. For co-occurrence clustering, repertoires with fewer than 30,000 or more than 120,000 public chains were excluded, along with four to six repertoires with anomalous nucleotide sharing. This immuneACCESS table, as held by TCRdb, lists in-frame sequences with V and J called but not all clones. Of the missing ones, under half trace to an unresolved V gene in checked studies; the others have no known cause. The DNA gave D and trimming, while V, J and clone size come from that table. In this sample the table shows some 270,000 clones, about nine tenths of which occur a single time. The top ten clonotypes cover about 1.5% of the sample.

This entry belongs to a study of cytomegalovirus exposure and HLA in healthy donors (dated by TCRdb to the late 2010s). Background for the entire study: An earlier analysis of several hundred of the donors reported 276 Gb of sequence data and 117 million unique TCR beta sequences obtained from around 180 million T cells. About 320 gigabases of sequencing data and approximately 85 million unique TCR sequences were included in an early release covering around 600 HLA-typed donors. The genetic ancestry cluster associated with self-reported Caucasian donors included approximately 85% of the roughly 390 genotyped donors. The study aimed to test whether signatures of past pathogen exposure could be identified by cataloging public T cell receptors. The study used immunosequencing to profile the T cell repertoires of 600 to 850 subjects and linked those repertoires to cytomegalovirus serostatus. In addition to the first cohort of 650 to 750 subjects, a separate validation cohort of approximately 130 different subjects was used. To predict cytomegalovirus infection status, the study brought together high-throughput TCR immunosequencing, statistical association of individual TCRs with disease status, and machine learning. A later analysis re-analyzed previously published TCR beta repertoires from roughly 630 donors and added high-resolution HLA genotyping to study TCR occurrence patterns. Rather than drawing on any new phenotypic data, the later analysis identified candidate immune exposures from TCR beta sequences and the way those sequences occurred across donors. An earlier analysis of roughly 580 of the donors used high-throughput TCR beta sequencing to judge whether each TCR beta V gene segment behaved as functional or pseudogenic. Alongside the repertoire data, information on donor age, sex, ethnicity and CMV serostatus was compiled. A later genetic analysis used genome-wide SNP genotypes for about 60% of the roughly 700 donors, treating that subset as a discovery cohort. Every repertoire in the discovery cohort had been generated on one and the same sequencing platform. Both class I and class II loci were covered by HLA typing, at four-digit resolution. The number of donors typed differed by locus, with about 629-640 for A, B, C, DRB1 and DQB1, around 500 for DQA1, some 570 for DPA1, and around 460 for DPB1. Roughly 5 DR-DQ haplotypes were treated as single units for association and clustering because of strong linkage in the cohort. Among several hundred genotyped donors of the cohort, an average of approximately 240,000 unique TCR beta nucleotide sequences was sequenced per donor, of which 15% to 20% were non-productive. Points the paper makes about the study in general: A later analysis associated roughly 17,000 TCR beta sequences with specific HLA alleles at a false discovery rate of 0.05. A few of the identified cytomegalovirus-associated TCR beta chains were confirmed in vitro to be specific for cytomegalovirus antigens. In this cohort, only TCR beta chains were sequenced, and detectable features were limited by the absence of alpha or paired-chain data. Because the 87-base-pair reads could not distinguish some IMGT-functional V segments, including TRBV6-2 and TRBV6-3, those segments were excluded. Across donors, most TCR sequences were observed very rarely, whereas some public TCRs were present in many individuals. According to a later analysis, most CMV-associated TCR beta chains appeared to be HLA-restricted, and the HLA associations seemed to be driven largely by CMV exposure. A further reported finding was that TCR beta sequences accurately predicted the HLA-A and HLA-B alleles for most subjects in the first cohort. For the cohort, immune exposure information was limited to CMV serostatus. Assigning TCR associations to individual alleles was difficult when HLA alleles, especially DR and DQ, strongly co-occurred. In a later analysis, the rate of TCR association differed among HLA loci, with DRB1 alleles having the most associated TCRs and HLA-C alleles having the fewest. The classifier was reported to diagnose cytomegalovirus status with high specificity and sensitivity in both the original and validation cohorts. Compared with the 666-donor mean, donors in an Asian-associated ancestry cluster had fewer N-insertions in productive TCRs, according to a later genetic analysis. Correlated functional status among segregating V segments might be attributable to linkage disequilibrium, but an unknown experimental factor could not be ruled out. Broadly in line with IMGT annotations, most TCR beta V segments showed up in productive rearrangements about 90% or about 30% of the time in an earlier analysis of around 600 of the donors. The authors suggested that the approach could potentially be extended to other disease states and immunological phenotypes. Because counts were too low, under 20 rarely observed V segments, including chromosome 9 orphons, were left out of the earlier analysis of 587 of the donors. The sequencing pipeline was judged likely to have produced a cluster of highly shared sequence variants as a technical artifact. A later genetic analysis associated a missense DCLRE1C variant with V-gene and J-gene trimming of TCR beta chains, and an independent cohort replicated the association. The study gave a list of more than 150 TCR beta chains associated with cytomegalovirus. Compared with equally common non-associated chains, HLA-associated TCR beta chains in a later analysis were more clonally expanded and had lower generation probabilities. Sequencing depth was assumed to be roughly uniform across donors in the presence/absence analyses, though that assumption may not hold. Because HLA typing was unavailable for some donors at each locus, only the typed subset was used in association tests. According to a later analysis, parvovirus B19, influenza, CMV and Epstein-Barr virus appeared linked to several top co-occurrence clusters.

The cohort consisted of approximately 690 healthy bone marrow donors. At the time of sampling, every cohort member was nominally healthy, though immune exposures that went unrecorded were likely present. The donor was CMV seronegative and was included in the group of about 400 seronegative cohort members. A peripheral blood sample was collected from each donor, and TCR beta sequencing was performed on peripheral blood mononuclear cells. The Qiagen DNeasy Blood Extraction Kit was used to extract genomic DNA from the blood cell samples. The CDR3 covers 14 residues, taking in both the cysteine and the phenylalanine. Only the CDR3 part of the read is kept: 42 bases, read in frame from the first base. According to the germline V gene (reference sequence), CDR1 reads SEHNR and CDR2 reads FQNEAQ. V is pared back by 6 bases and J by 3 bases, with 12 bases lying between the germline termini.

This chain joins TRBV7-9 to TRBJ1-5; the D gene is perhaps TRBD1, from 5 matching bases. The TCR sequence derives from a girl aged 2-10 years in good health and CMV-seronegative. Sample: PBMCs. The CDR3 region reads CASSPGTHNQPQHF. The DNA is TGTGCCAGCAGTCCCGGGACTCACAATCAGCCCCAGCATTTT.